A single sample gave rise to the 18 T cell receptor beta chains below, sequenced in a study of shared clonotypes between healthy human individuals. Clones were sequenced by immunoSEQ multiplex PCR, and TCRdb holds only the in-frame ones, with some missing. The table lists about 2.1 million clones, around 93% of them singletons, with around 1.8% in the top ten. CD8 cells classed as naive were CD45RO-negative and positively selected for CCR7, excluding terminally differentiated effector memory CD45RA+ cells. Source material: naive CD8+ T cells from PBMCs. Source of these receptors: a young man in good health. Some clones in this sample may be carry-over from other donors' samples.

This rearrangement joins TRBV6-4 to TRBJ2-1; D perhaps matches TRBD1 (5 bases). This CDR3 region has 13 residues. Looked up from germline, CDR1 is MRHNA and CDR2 is SNTAGT. V was cut by 3 bases and J by 5 bases, with 8 bases left in between. The CDR3 sequence: CASSEGADNEQFF. The CDR3 bases are TGTGCCAGCAGTGAAGGGGCAGACAATGAGCAGTTCTTC.

The chain employs TRBV6-4 and TRBJ2-3; TRBD2 matches 7 bases. V was pared by 2 bases and J by 2 bases, with 13 bases of the junction left unmatched. Germline-derived CDR1 and CDR2 are MRHNA and SNTAGT. The CDR3 length is 18 residues. This CDR3 is CASSDPRGVTEPTDTQYF. In nucleotides, the CDR3 is TGTGCCAGCAGTGACCCACGGGGGGTGACAGAGCCCACAGATACGCAGTATTTT.

The V and J genes are TRBV5-5 and TRBJ1-4; D gene ambiguous. Looked up from germline, CDR1 is SGHKS and CDR2 is YYEKEE (reference sequence). Deletions cut 4 bases from V and 7 bases from J, with 14 bases between. The CDR3 runs 14 residues. CDR3 nucleotide sequence: TGTGCCAGCAGCACGGAGTGGTTCGGTGAAAAACTGTTTTTT. This translates into CASSTEWFGEKLFF.

The chain employs TRBV13 and TRBJ2-6; a weak D match, TRBD2 (5 bases). V was clipped by 4 bases and J by 0 bases, with 16 bases between them. In germline, CDR1 is PRHDT, CDR2 FYEKMQ (reference sequence). The CDR3 is 18 amino acids. In nucleotides, the CDR3 is TGTGCCAGCAGCTCCACGTTGGCAGGACTCTCTGGGGCCAACGTCCTGACTTTC. Protein product: CASSSTLAGLSGANVLTF.

The chain links TRBV5-1 to TRBJ2-5, with D perhaps TRBD2 (6 bases). This CDR3 is built from 13 residues. Germline V gene lookup returns CDR1 SGHRS and CDR2 YFSETQ. Deletions cut 4 bases from V and 4 bases from J, with 11 bases between. The CDR3 loop reads CASSGGTRETQYF. The CDR3 nucleotides read TGCGCCAGCAGCGGCGGGACCCGAGAGACCCAGTACTTC.

The gene calls are TRBV2 and TRBJ2-2, with 11 bases that match TRBD2. The CDR3 length is 16 residues. Germline V gene data show CDR1 as SNHLY and CDR2 as FYNNEI. Unmatched junction bases numbered 7, after V lost 6 bases and J lost 4 bases. The CDR3 DNA reads as TGTGCCAGCAGAGATCCGGGACTAGCGGTCACCGGGGAGCTGTTTTTT. Protein product: CASRDPGLAVTGELFF.

A remark on this clone: Other DNA variants within this sample encode the same CDR3. This chain uses TRBV4-1 with TRBJ2-7; D remains ambiguous. The CDR3 runs 15 residues. The germline V gene encodes CDR1 MGHRA and CDR2 YSYEKL. V lost 1 base, J lost 1 base, and 11 bases lay in between. The CDR3 nucleotides are TGCGCCAGCAGCCAAGGGTCCCGCTCGTCCTACGAGCAGTACTTC. It encodes CASSQGSRSSYEQYF.

The J gene is TRBJ1-4, the V gene TRBV6-1, with D possibly matching TRBD1 (5 bases). CDR1 is MNHNS and CDR2 is SASEGT in the germline V gene. Deletions cut 3 bases from V and 5 bases from J, with 16 bases between. This CDR3 has 16 residues. The CDR3 sequence is CASSDFSQGSNEKLFF. The DNA for the CDR3 is TGTGCCAGCAGTGATTTTAGTCAGGGATCGAATGAAAAACTGTTTTTT.

The gene calls are TRBV7-3 and TRBJ2-3, with 10 bases matching TRBD2. After removal of 0 bases from V and 0 bases from J, the junction contained 15 bases not matched to a gene. CDR1 and CDR2 (germline): SGHTA, FQGTGA. The CDR3 is 21 amino acids. CDR3 sequence reads: CASSLTRLAGLTPSSTDTQYF. The CDR3 bases are TGTGCCAGCAGCTTAACGCGACTAGCGGGTCTTACCCCCTCTAGCACAGATACGCAGTATTTT. The whole variable domain, filled in from reference TRBV7-3 and TRBJ2-3, reads GAGVSQTPSNKVTEKGKYVELRCDPISGHTALYWYRQSLGQGPEFLIYFQGTGAADDSGLPNDRFFAVRPEGSVSTLKIQRTERGDSAVYLCASSLTRLAGLTPSSTDTQYFGPGTRLTVL.

The chain recombines TRBV11-3 with TRBJ2-7; the D gene is possibly TRBD1 (5 bases). Germline assignment: CDR1 SGHNT and CDR2 YENEEA. There are 15 residues in the CDR3. Trimming took off 1 base at V and 1 base at J, with 11 bases between the two ends. The chain's CDR3 is CASSLGPGMSYEQYF. The CDR3 bases are TGTGCCAGCAGCTTAGGACCAGGGATGTCCTACGAGCAGTACTTC.

The V gene is TRBV4-2, the J gene TRBJ2-7; D might be TRBD2 (6 bases). Germline assignment: CDR1 LGHNA and CDR2 YNFKEQ. The CDR3 consists of 13 residues. Trimming took 2 bases from V and 3 from J, leaving 8 bases between them. DNA of the CDR3: TGTGCCAGCAGCCAATGGCGGGGCTACGAGCAGTACTTC. Its protein product is CASSQWRGYEQYF.

A remark on this clone: This same CDR3 is encoded by further DNA sequences in the sample. The chain links TRBV27 to TRBJ1-5; no clear D. The CDR3 runs 13 residues. Trimming stripped 3 bases from V and 1 base from J, with 4 bases between. Germline V gives CDR1 MNHEY, CDR2 SMNVEV (reference sequence). The CDR3 here is CASSFNSNQPQHF. Written as DNA, the CDR3 is TGTGCCAGCAGTTTTAACAGCAATCAGCCCCAGCATTTT.

The genes are TRBV11-1 and TRBJ2-7, with TRBD2 identical over 13 bases. J was trimmed by 5 bases and V by 4 bases; bases with no gene match: 2. The germline CDR1 and CDR2 sequences are SGHAT and FQDESV (reference sequence). The CDR3 is made up of 14 amino acids. CDR3 coding DNA: TGTGCCAGCAGCTGGACTAGCGGGAGCAACGAGCAGTACTTC. Its translation is CASSWTSGSNEQYF.

The chain recombines TRBV19 with TRBJ2-6; no clear D. Looked up from germline, CDR1 is LNHDA and CDR2 is SQIVND (reference sequence). V was cut by 5 bases and J by 4 bases, with 3 bases left in between. The CDR3 sequence is 12 residues long. The CDR3 sequence: CASSVGANVLTF. CDR3 nucleotides: TGTGCCAGTAGTGTAGGGGCCAACGTCCTGACTTTC.

This chain joins TRBV15 and TRBJ2-5; 8 nucleotides match TRBD2. The CDR3 consists of 15 residues. Germline CDR1 and CDR2: LNHNV and YYDKDF (reference sequence). Unmatched junction bases numbered 7, after V lost 3 bases and J lost 4 bases. The CDR3, as DNA: TGTGCCACCAGCAGCGAGCGGGAGCGGGGAGAGACCCAGTACTTC. Protein: CATSSERERGETQYF.

The V call is TRBV28, the J call TRBJ2-1; 10 positions agree with TRBD1. The length of the CDR3 is 17 residues. The germline gives CDR1 MDHEN, CDR2 SYDVKM. The J segment lost 6 bases and the V segment lost 2 bases, leaving 10 bases of the junction unmatched. In DNA, the CDR3 is TGTGCCAGCAGTTTAGAATCTCGGACAGGGGGTCGCAATGAGCAGTTCTTC. This translates into CASSLESRTGGRNEQFF. Based on the CDR3 plus reference TRBV28 and TRBJ2-1, the full variable domain is DVKVTQSSRYLVKRTGEKVFLECVQDMDHENMFWYRQDPGLGLRLIYFSYDVKMKEKGDIPEGYSVSREKKERFSLILESASTNQTSMYLCASSLESRTGGRNEQFFGPGTRLTVL.

This chain links TRBV15 with TRBJ2-7; TRBD2 matches at 8 bases. This CDR3 has 15 amino acids. Trimming took 1 base from V and 2 from J; bases not matched to a gene: 4. The germline gives CDR1 LNHNV, CDR2 YYDKDF (reference sequence). The CDR3 DNA reads TGTGCCACCAGCAGAGGGGGCGGGAGGACCTACGAGCAGTACTTC. Its translation is CATSRGGGRTYEQYF.

This clone was seen only a few times. The chain is built from TRBV29-1 and TRBJ1-1; tentative D call: TRBD1 (5 bases). CDR3 size: 11 residues. V shed 5 bases and J shed 4 bases, with 8 bases lying between them. Germline CDR1 and CDR2: SQVTM and ANQGSEA. The CDR3 coding sequence is TGCAGCGTTAGCCAGGGCACTGAAGCTTTCTTT. Residues: CSVSQGTEAFF.